The 31 T cell receptor beta chains below were found in one sample sequenced in a study of sequential checkpoint blockade in melanoma. This table comes from immunoSEQ multiplex PCR, and its TCRdb copy is limited to in-frame clones, with some not included. The sample shows tens of thousands of clones, around 32% of them seen only once. Treatment denoted: randomized to nivolumab then ipilimumab (arm A) or the reverse (arm B). This specimen was tumor tissue (inferred from file names), taken from a patient given nivolumab and ipilimumab in sequence. The receptors were sampled from a human donor with melanoma.

This rearrangement joins TRBV29-1 to TRBJ1-1, with a possible D match to TRBD1 (6 bases). The germline V and J ends were trimmed by 6 bases and 0 bases, with 11 bases remaining between them. There are 13 residues in the CDR3. Germline CDR1 and CDR2: SQVTM and ANQGSEA. In DNA form, the CDR3 reads TGCAGCGTCCGAGGACAGATGAACACTGAAGCTTTCTTT. This encodes CSVRGQMNTEAFF.

The V gene is TRBV29-1, the J gene TRBJ2-6, with TRBD1 matching 8 bases. J gave up 0 bases and V 4 bases, and 5 bases lay outside the gene matches. Germline CDR1 is SQVTM and CDR2 is ANQGSEA. The CDR3 is made up of 16 amino acids. The chain's CDR3 is CSVGGQANSGANVLTF. CDR3 bases: TGCAGCGTTGGGGGACAGGCGAACTCTGGGGCCAACGTCCTGACTTTC.

The J gene is TRBJ1-6, the V gene TRBV9; TRBD1 might be the D (6 bases). The CDR3 has 15 residues. Per the germline V gene, CDR1 is SGDLS and CDR2 is YYNGEE. V lost 0 bases and J 6 bases, leaving 10 bases between the germline ends. Here the CDR3 reads CASSVGQGSNSPLHF. For the CDR3, the DNA is TGTGCCAGCAGCGTAGGCCAGGGGAGTAATTCACCCCTCCACTTT.

The CDR3, as DNA: TGTGCCAGTAGTACACAGGGTGCCGGCGGGGATCAGCCCCAGCATTTT. It is translated as CASSTQGAGGDQPQHF. V gene TRBV19 combines with J gene TRBJ1-5; a possible D gene is TRBD1 (6 bases). The germline V and J ends were trimmed by 4 bases and 5 bases, with 18 bases remaining between them. CDR1 LNHDA and CDR2 SQIVND come from the germline V gene (reference sequence). The CDR3 extends over 16 amino acids. The full variable domain, its missing parts supplied by reference TRBV19 and TRBJ1-5, is DGGITQSPKYLFRKEGQNVTLSCEQNLNHDAMYWYRQDPGQGLRLIYYSQIVNDFQKGDIAEGYSVSREKKESFPLTVTSAQKNPTAFYLCASSTQGAGGDQPQHFGDGTRLSIL.

With regard to this clone: A read error may produce the germline difference seen at one junction end. The chain joins TRBV6-8 to TRBJ2-7; the match to TRBD1 covers 7 bases. The CDR3 consists of 16 residues. The V gene's germline CDR1 is MNHGY and CDR2 SAAAGT. CDR3 in DNA: TGTGCCATCAGTACCCGGGACAGTACCAACTCCTACGAGCAGTACTTC. This gives the protein CAISTRDSTNSYEQYF.

The rearrangement joins TRBV6-8 to TRBJ2-5; D may correspond to TRBD1 or TRBD2 (5 bases each). The CDR3 covers 13 residues. Looked up from germline, CDR1 is MNHGY and CDR2 is SAAAGT. With 6 bases removed from V and 5 bases from J, the gap between germline ends came to 13 bases. In nucleotides, the CDR3 is TGTGCCAGCAGCCGTCGGGGCCAGGAGACCCAGTACTTC. It translates to CASSRRGQETQYF.

This clone was recorded a few times. The chain has TRBV9 and TRBJ2-7; weak D call: TRBD2 (6 bases). V was shortened by 3 bases and J by 5 bases, with 9 bases between the two germline ends. The CDR3 is made up of 12 amino acids. Per the germline V gene, CDR1 is SGDLS and CDR2 is YYNGEE. The CDR3 loop reads CASSGGLDEQYF. In DNA, the CDR3 is TGTGCCAGCAGCGGGGGACTGGACGAGCAGTACTTC.

The V call is TRBV19, the J call TRBJ1-2, with 7 bases matching TRBD1. CDR1 LNHDA and CDR2 SQIVND come from the germline V gene (reference sequence). After removal of 6 bases from V and 8 bases from J, the junction contained 15 bases not matched to a gene. CDR3 length equals 15 residues. Written as DNA, the CDR3 is TGTGCCAGTAGGAGGAACCGGGACAGAACGAGCGGCTACACCTTC. This codes for CASRRNRDRTSGYTF. The full variable domain, rest sourced from reference TRBV19 and TRBJ1-2, is DGGITQSPKYLFRKEGQNVTLSCEQNLNHDAMYWYRQDPGQGLRLIYYSQIVNDFQKGDIAEGYSVSREKKESFPLTVTSAQKNPTAFYLCASRRNRDRTSGYTFGSGTRLTVV.

The genes are TRBV15 and TRBJ2-7; D possibly matches TRBD1 or TRBD2 (5 bases each). Deletions cut 1 base from V and 0 bases from J, with 10 bases between. Looked up from germline, CDR1 is LNHNV and CDR2 is YYDKDF (reference sequence). The CDR3 length is 15 residues. This CDR3 is CATSRGGEFSYEQYF. The CDR3 coding sequence is TGTGCCACCAGCAGAGGAGGGGAATTCTCCTACGAGCAGTACTTC.

This clone was counted once. This rearrangement joins TRBV29-1 to TRBJ2-7; D could derive from TRBD1 or TRBD2 (5 bases each). Germline CDR1 reads SQVTM; CDR2 reads ANQGSEA. Trimming took off 5 bases at V and 2 bases at J, with 16 bases between the two ends. The CDR3 runs to 14 residues. The CDR3 sequence is CSVRSGTVPYEQYF. CDR3 nucleotide sequence: TGCAGCGTTCGTTCTGGGACGGTACCCTACGAGCAGTACTTC.

This clone was seen a few times. The gene calls are TRBV7-1 and TRBJ2-2, with D hard to call. TRBV7-1 carries the ORF label, with uncertain function. This CDR3 contains 16 residues. V lost 5 bases to trimming and J lost 0 bases, with 13 bases between them. CDR3 sequence: CASSLHNVANTGELFF. In DNA form, the CDR3 reads TGTGCCAGCAGCCTCCACAACGTCGCGAACACCGGGGAGCTGTTTTTT.

This clone has more than one count but fewer than ten. The CDR3 DNA follows: TGTGCCAGCACCCCCCGGGGACAGGGTGTTCAGCCCCAGCATTTT. Residues: CASTPRGQGVQPQHF. V gene TRBV28 combines with J gene TRBJ1-5, with 9 bases fitting TRBD1. This CDR3 is 15 amino acids long. Germline V gene sequence: CDR1 MDHEN, CDR2 SYDVKM. The J segment lost 6 bases and the V segment lost 7 bases, leaving 10 bases of the junction unmatched.

This rearrangement joins TRBV19 to TRBJ2-6, with D tentatively TRBD2 (7 bases). V lost 7 bases and J 2 bases, leaving 18 bases between the germline ends. The germline V gene encodes CDR1 LNHDA and CDR2 SQIVND (reference sequence). The CDR3 is 17 residues long. As DNA, the CDR3 is TGTGCCAGTACCTCACGGACGGGGGGCGCTGGGGCCAACGTCCTGACTTTC. Protein sequence: CASTSRTGGAGANVLTF.

The table lists this clone with a few counts. CDR3 loop: CASRDGYEQYF. DNA for the CDR3: TGTGCCAGCAGGGACGGCTACGAGCAGTACTTC. The V call is TRBV6-7, the J call TRBJ2-7; D is unclear. TRBV6-7 is filed as an ORF, its function uncertain. Trimming removed 6 bases from V and 3 bases from J, with 6 bases in between. There are 11 residues in the CDR3.

The chain combines TRBV11-3 with TRBJ1-6; D gene unclear. The CDR3 runs to 16 residues. Deletions cut 3 bases from V and 10 bases from J, with 19 bases between. The germline V gene encodes CDR1 SGHNT and CDR2 YENEEA. The CDR3 DNA sequence: TGTGCCAGCAGCTTGGAAGGGCCCGCGATAGGGTCACCCCTCCACTTT. It codes for CASSLEGPAIGSPLHF.

The CDR3 region has the DNA TGTGCCAGCTCACCACCGGACGGGTACAATGAGCAGTTCTTC. This translates into CASSPPDGYNEQFF. V is TRBV18 and J is TRBJ2-1; D not resolved. Germline CDR1 KGHSH, CDR2 LQKENI. V was shortened by 0 bases and J by 4 bases, with 7 bases between the two germline ends. The CDR3 is made up of 14 amino acids.

The rearrangement uses TRBV19 and TRBJ1-3, with D hard to call. Deletions cut 2 bases from V and 0 bases from J, with 8 bases between. Germline-derived CDR1 and CDR2 are LNHDA and SQIVND (reference sequence). This CDR3 has 15 amino acids. The CDR3 DNA reads TGTGCCAGTAGTATACCCAGATCCTCTGGAAACACCATATATTTT. This translates into CASSIPRSSGNTIYF.

The table lists this clone with a few counts. The J gene is TRBJ1-1, the V gene TRBV18; D is uncertain. The germline V and J ends were trimmed by 2 bases and 6 bases, with 7 bases remaining between them. CDR3 size: 12 residues. In germline, CDR1 is KGHSH, CDR2 LQKENI. The CDR3 DNA sequence: TGTGCCAGCTCACCAGTGGGATCTGAAGCTTTCTTT. It translates to CASSPVGSEAFF.

CDR3 bases: TGTGCCAGCTCACCAGGACAGGGGGAATATGGCTACACCTTC. As protein: CASSPGQGEYGYTF. The genes are TRBV18 and TRBJ1-2; 10 nucleotides align to TRBD1. This CDR3 is 14 amino acids long. Per germline, CDR1 KGHSH and CDR2 LQKENI. Germline trimming cut 2 bases from V and 5 bases from J; bases unmatched to any gene: 2.

V and J are TRBV19 and TRBJ2-3; a weak D match, TRBD1 (5 bases). The V gene's germline CDR1 is LNHDA and CDR2 SQIVND (reference sequence). V was clipped by 3 bases and J by 3 bases, with 7 bases between them. The CDR3 length is 13 residues. DNA for the CDR3: TGTGCCAGTAGTATGGCAGGGACAGATACGCAGTATTTT. Encoded protein: CASSMAGTDTQYF.

The genes are TRBV5-1 and TRBJ2-3; TRBD2 matches at 13 bases. The CDR3 is 18 residues long. The trim removed 2 bases at V and 6 bases at J, leaving 12 bases unmatched. Germline V gives CDR1 SGHRS, CDR2 YFSETQ. The CDR3 DNA reads TGCGCCAGCAGCTTCGGACTAGCGGGGGCTGGTTTAGGGGATACGCAGTATTTT. It is translated as CASSFGLAGAGLGDTQYF.

The rearrangement links TRBV14 to TRBJ2-2, with a weak D call TRBD2 (5 bases). V was clipped by 4 bases and J by 5 bases, with 11 bases between them. Germline lookup yields CDR1 SGHDN and CDR2 FVKESK. CDR3 size: 14 residues. The CDR3 DNA reads as TGTGCCAGCAGCCCACGCCCGGGGACCGGGGAGCTGTTTTTT. This translates into CASSPRPGTGELFF.

This clone has a count of ten or more. The chain couples TRBV11-3 to TRBJ2-1, with TRBD2 as a possible D gene (6 bases). V was pared by 4 bases and J by 10 bases, with 17 bases between. This CDR3 has 14 residues. CDR1 SGHNT and CDR2 YENEEA come from the germline V gene. The CDR3 loop is CASSSNPTEGEQFF. For the CDR3, the DNA is TGTGCCAGCAGCTCGAACCCGACGGAGGGAGAGCAGTTCTTC.

This clone has only a few counts. The rearrangement uses TRBV6-8 and TRBJ1-1, with TRBD1 matching 9 bases. The V gene's germline CDR1 is MNHGY and CDR2 SAAAGT. V was pared by 2 bases and J by 0 bases, with 13 bases of the junction left unmatched. The CDR3 runs 19 residues. CDR3 bases: TGTGCCAGCAGTTACGGGCTGGACAGGGGCCACCCCATGAACACTGAAGCTTTCTTT. Protein product: CASSYGLDRGHPMNTEAFF.

J is TRBJ1-4 and V is TRBV19; D might be TRBD1 (5 bases). V was pared by 7 bases and J by 4 bases, with 13 bases between. Germline V gives CDR1 LNHDA, CDR2 SQIVND (reference sequence). The CDR3 is made up of 14 amino acids. The CDR3 is CASTKRGFNEKLFF. The CDR3 nucleotides are TGTGCCAGTACCAAGAGGGGTTTTAATGAAAAACTGTTTTTT. The whole variable domain, filled in from reference TRBV19 and TRBJ1-4, reads DGGITQSPKYLFRKEGQNVTLSCEQNLNHDAMYWYRQDPGQGLRLIYYSQIVNDFQKGDIAEGYSVSREKKESFPLTVTSAQKNPTAFYLCASTKRGFNEKLFFGSGTQLSVL.

This clone was picked up a small number of times. The chain links TRBV6-8 to TRBJ2-3; no reliable D call. Germline V gives CDR1 MNHGY, CDR2 SAAAGT. The ends were cut back, 2 bases at V and 0 bases at J, with 6 bases in the middle. The CDR3 has 14 amino acids. CDR3 in amino acids: CASSYLQSTDTQYF. The CDR3, as DNA: TGTGCCAGCAGTTACCTTCAAAGCACAGATACGCAGTATTTT.

This chain links TRBV7-4 with TRBJ1-2; D uncertain. Deletions cut 1 base from V and 1 base from J, with 4 bases between. The V gene's germline CDR1 is SGHVT and CDR2 SQSDAQ. The CDR3 sequence is 13 residues long. The CDR3 DNA reads as TGTGCCAGCAGCTTAGACAATAACTATGGCTACACCTTC. Encoded protein: CASSLDNNYGYTF.

This chain joins TRBV5-1 and TRBJ2-5; weak D call: TRBD2 (7 bases). The V end was cut by 1 base, the J end by 5 bases, with 12 bases between. The germline gives CDR1 SGHRS, CDR2 YFSETQ. This CDR3 contains 14 residues. The CDR3 region has the DNA TGCGCCAGCAGCTTGTCGGGGGGCCTTGAGACCCAGTACTTC. Translating it yields CASSLSGGLETQYF. The full variable domain, completed using reference TRBV5-1 and TRBJ2-5, is KAGVTQTPRYLIKTRGQQVTLSCSPISGHRSVSWYQQTPGQGLQFLFEYFSETQRNKGNFPGRFSGRQFSNSRSEMNVSTLELGDSALYLCASSLSGGLETQYFGPGTRLLVL.

Only a few counts were recorded for this clone. The chain couples TRBV9 to TRBJ1-1; TRBD1 might be the D (6 bases). The CDR3 is made up of 15 amino acids. CDR1 is SGDLS and CDR2 is YYNGEE in the germline V gene. Trimming took 0 bases from V and 0 from J, leaving 9 bases between them. In DNA, the CDR3 is TGTGCCAGCAGCGTAGTTGGACAGATGAACACTGAAGCTTTCTTT. Translating gives CASSVVGQMNTEAFF. Full variable domain (remainder filled in from reference TRBV9 and TRBJ1-1): DSGVTQTPKHLITATGQRVTLRCSPRSGDLSVYWYQQSLDQGLQFLIQYYNGEERAKGNILERFSAQQFPDLHSELNLSSLELGDSALYFCASSVVGQMNTEAFFGQGTRLTVV.

This clone was counted between two and nine times. CDR3 amino acids: CASRDQRTGRADTQYF. In DNA form, the CDR3 reads TGTGCCAGCAGGGATCAAAGGACAGGGCGGGCAGATACGCAGTATTTT. The rearrangement uses TRBV9 and TRBJ2-3; 8 nucleotides agree with TRBD1. Trimming cost V 5 bases and J 4 bases; bases outside gene matches: 12. CDR3 length equals 16 residues. CDR1 and CDR2 from the germline V gene are SGDLS and YYNGEE.

J is TRBJ1-4 and V is TRBV11-3; no clear D gene. The CDR3 loop spans 16 amino acids. Trimming took 5 bases from V and 2 from J, leaving 15 bases between them. Germline CDR1 SGHNT, CDR2 YENEEA. As DNA, the CDR3 is TGTGCCAGCAGCCAATCAAGGACGGGGACTAATGAAAAACTGTTTTTT. Its translation: CASSQSRTGTNEKLFF. The whole variable domain, remainder taken from reference TRBV11-3 and TRBJ1-4, is EAGVVQSPRYKIIEKKQPVAFWCNPISGHNTLYWYLQNLGQGPELLIRYENEEAVDDSQLPKDRFSAERLKGVDSTLKIQPAELGDSAVYLCASSQSRTGTNEKLFFGSGTQLSVL.